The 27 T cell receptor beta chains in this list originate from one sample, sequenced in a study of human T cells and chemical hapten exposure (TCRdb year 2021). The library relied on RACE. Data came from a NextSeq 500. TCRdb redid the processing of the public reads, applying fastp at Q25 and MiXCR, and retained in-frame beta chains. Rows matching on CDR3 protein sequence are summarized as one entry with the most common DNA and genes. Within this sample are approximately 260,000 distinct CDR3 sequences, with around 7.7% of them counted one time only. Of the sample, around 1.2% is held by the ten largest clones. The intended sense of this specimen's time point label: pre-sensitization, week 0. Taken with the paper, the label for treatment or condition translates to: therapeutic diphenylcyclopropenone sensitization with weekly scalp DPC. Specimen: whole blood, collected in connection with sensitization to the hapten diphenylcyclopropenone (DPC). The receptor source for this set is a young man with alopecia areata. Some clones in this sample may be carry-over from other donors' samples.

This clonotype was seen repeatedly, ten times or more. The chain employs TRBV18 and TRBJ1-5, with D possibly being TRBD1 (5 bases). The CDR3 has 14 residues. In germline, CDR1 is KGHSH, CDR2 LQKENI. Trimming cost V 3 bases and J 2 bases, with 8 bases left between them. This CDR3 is CASSPLQGNQPQHF. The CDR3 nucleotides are TGTGCCAGCTCACCTTTACAGGGCAATCAGCCCCAGCATTTT. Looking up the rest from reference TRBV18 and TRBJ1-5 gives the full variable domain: NAGVMQNPRHLVRRRGQEARLRCSPMKGHSHVYWYRQLPEEGLKFMVYLQKENIIDESGMPKERFSAEFPKEGPSILRIQQVVRGDSAAYFCASSPLQGNQPQHFGDGTRLSIL.

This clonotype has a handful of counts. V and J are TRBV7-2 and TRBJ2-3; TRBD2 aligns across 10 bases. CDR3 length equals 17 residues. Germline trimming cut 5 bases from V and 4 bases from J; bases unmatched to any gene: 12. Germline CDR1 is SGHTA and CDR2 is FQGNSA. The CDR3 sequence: CASSPLPIAGGPDTQYF. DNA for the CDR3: TGTGCCAGCAGCCCCCTTCCTATAGCGGGGGGACCAGATACGCAGTATTTT.

CDR3 residues: CASSQGREGPNTEAFF. CDR3 bases: TGTGCCAGCAGCCAAGGGAGGGAGGGACCGAACACTGAAGCTTTCTTT. The chain carries TRBV3-1 and TRBJ1-1; the D gene is possibly TRBD1 (5 bases). Germline lookup yields CDR1 LGHDT and CDR2 YNNKEL (reference sequence). Trimming removed 1 base from V and 1 base from J, with 13 bases in between. This CDR3 is 16 amino acids long. The entire variable domain, with the rest obtained from reference TRBV3-1 and TRBJ1-1, is as follows: DTAVSQTPKYLVTQMGNDKSIKCEQNLGHDTMYWYKQDSKKFLKIMFSYNNKELIINETVPNRFSPKSPDKAHLNLHINSLELGDSAVYFCASSQGREGPNTEAFFGQGTRLTVV.

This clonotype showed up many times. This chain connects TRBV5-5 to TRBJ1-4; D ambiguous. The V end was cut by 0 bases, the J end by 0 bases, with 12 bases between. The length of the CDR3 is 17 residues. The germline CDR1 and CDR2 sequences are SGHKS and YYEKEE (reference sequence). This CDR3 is CASSLGSGPATNEKLFF. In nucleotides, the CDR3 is TGTGCCAGCAGCTTGGGGAGTGGGCCTGCAACTAATGAAAAACTGTTTTTT.

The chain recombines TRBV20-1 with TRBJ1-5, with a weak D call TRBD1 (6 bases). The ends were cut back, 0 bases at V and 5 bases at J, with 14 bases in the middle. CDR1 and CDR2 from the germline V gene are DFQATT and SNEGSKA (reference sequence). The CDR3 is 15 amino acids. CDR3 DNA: TGCAGTGCTAGAGATCCCGGGACACCTTATCAGCCCCAGCATTTT. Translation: CSARDPGTPYQPQHF.

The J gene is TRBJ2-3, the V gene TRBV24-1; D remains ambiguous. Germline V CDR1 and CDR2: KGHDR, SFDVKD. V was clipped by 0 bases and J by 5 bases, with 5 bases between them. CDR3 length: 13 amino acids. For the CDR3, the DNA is TGTGCCACCAGTGATTTGGTCGGAGATACGCAGTATTTT. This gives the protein CATSDLVGDTQYF.

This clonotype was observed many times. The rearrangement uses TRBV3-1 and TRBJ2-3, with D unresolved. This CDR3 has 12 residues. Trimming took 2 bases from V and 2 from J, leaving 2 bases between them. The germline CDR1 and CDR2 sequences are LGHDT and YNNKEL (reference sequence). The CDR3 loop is CASSQHTDTQYF. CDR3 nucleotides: TGTGCCAGCAGCCAACACACAGATACGCAGTATTTT.

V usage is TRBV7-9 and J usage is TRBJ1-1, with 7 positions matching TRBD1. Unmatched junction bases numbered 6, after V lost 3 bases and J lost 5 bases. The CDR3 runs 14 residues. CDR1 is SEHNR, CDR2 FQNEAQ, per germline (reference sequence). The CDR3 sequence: CASSLTGKDTEAFF. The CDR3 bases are TGTGCCAGCAGCTTGACAGGGAAGGATACTGAAGCTTTCTTT.

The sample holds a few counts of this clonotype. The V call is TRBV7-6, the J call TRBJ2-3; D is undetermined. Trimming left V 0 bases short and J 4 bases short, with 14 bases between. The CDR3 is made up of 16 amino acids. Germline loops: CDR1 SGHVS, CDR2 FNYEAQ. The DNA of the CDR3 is TGTGCCAGCAGCTTAGCGGTCACACTGGGTCCAGATACGCAGTATTTT. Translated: CASSLAVTLGPDTQYF.

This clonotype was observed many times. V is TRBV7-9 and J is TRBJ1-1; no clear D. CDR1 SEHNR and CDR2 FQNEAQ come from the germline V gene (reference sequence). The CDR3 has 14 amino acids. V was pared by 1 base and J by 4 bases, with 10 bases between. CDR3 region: CASSLVEGGTEAFF. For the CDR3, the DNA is TGTGCCAGCAGCTTAGTAGAGGGAGGCACTGAAGCTTTCTTT.

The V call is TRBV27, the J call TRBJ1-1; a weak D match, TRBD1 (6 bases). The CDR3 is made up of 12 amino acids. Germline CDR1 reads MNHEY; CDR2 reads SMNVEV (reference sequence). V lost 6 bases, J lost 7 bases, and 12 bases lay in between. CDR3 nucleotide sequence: TGTGCCAGCAGACAATCAGGGGTTGAAGCTTTCTTT. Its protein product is CASRQSGVEAFF.

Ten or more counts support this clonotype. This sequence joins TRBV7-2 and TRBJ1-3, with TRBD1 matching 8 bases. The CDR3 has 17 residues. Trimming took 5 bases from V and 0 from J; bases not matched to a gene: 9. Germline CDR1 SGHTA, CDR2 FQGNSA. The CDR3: CASSARTTGGSGNTIYF. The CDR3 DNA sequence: TGTGCCAGCAGCGCCCGAACCACAGGGGGCTCTGGAAACACCATATATTTT.

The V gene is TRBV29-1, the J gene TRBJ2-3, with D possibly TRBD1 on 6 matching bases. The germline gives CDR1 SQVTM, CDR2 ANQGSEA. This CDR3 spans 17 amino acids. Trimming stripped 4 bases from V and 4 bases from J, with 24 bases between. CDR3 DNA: TGCAGCGTTGTGGGACCCCGATCCAGGGGTAATGCAGATACGCAGTATTTT. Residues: CSVVGPRSRGNADTQYF.

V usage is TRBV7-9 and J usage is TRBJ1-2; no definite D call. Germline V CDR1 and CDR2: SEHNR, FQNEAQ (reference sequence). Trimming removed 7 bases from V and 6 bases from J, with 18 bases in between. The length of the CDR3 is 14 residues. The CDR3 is CASIPVGVTDGYTF. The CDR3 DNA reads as TGTGCCAGCATCCCCGTCGGGGTTACGGATGGCTACACCTTC. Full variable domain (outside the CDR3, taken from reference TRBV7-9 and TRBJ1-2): DTGVSQNPRHKITKRGQNVTFRCDPISEHNRLYWYRQTLGQGPEFLTYFQNEAQLEKSRLLSDRFSAERPKGSFSTLEIQRTEQGDSAMYLCASIPVGVTDGYTFGSGTRLTVV.

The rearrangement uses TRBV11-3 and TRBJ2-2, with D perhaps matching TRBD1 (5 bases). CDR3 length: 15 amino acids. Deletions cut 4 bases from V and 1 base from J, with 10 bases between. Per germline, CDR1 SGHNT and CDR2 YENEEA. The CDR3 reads CASSYLTGNTGELFF. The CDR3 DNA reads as TGTGCCAGCAGCTACCTTACAGGGAACACCGGGGAGCTGTTTTTT.

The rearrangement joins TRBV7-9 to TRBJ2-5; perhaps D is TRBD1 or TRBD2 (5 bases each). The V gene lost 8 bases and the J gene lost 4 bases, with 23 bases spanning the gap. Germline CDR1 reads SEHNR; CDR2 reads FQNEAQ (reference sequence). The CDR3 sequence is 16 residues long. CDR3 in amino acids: CASSGQELLRGETQYF. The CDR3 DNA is TGTGCCAGCTCTGGGCAGGAGCTCCTGAGGGGAGAGACCCAGTACTTC.

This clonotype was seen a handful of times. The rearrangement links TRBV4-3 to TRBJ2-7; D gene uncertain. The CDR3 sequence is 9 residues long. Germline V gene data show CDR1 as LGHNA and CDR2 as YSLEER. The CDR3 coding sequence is TGCGCCAGCAGCCAAGATTCAAGGGTC. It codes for CASSQDSRV.

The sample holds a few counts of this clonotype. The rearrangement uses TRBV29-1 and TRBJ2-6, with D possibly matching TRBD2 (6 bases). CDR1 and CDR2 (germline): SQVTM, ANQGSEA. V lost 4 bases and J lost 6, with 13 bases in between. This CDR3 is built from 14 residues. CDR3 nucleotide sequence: TGCAGCGTTGTGGGGACTTTTGAGGCCAACGTCCTGACTTTC. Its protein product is CSVVGTFEANVLTF.

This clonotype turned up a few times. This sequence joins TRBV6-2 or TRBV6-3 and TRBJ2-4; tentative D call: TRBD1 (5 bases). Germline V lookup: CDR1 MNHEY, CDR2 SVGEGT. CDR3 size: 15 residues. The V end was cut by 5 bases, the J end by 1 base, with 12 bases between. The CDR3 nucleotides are TGTGCCAGCAGTGACAGAGCCGAGGCCAAAAACATTCAGTACTTC. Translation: CASSDRAEAKNIQYF.

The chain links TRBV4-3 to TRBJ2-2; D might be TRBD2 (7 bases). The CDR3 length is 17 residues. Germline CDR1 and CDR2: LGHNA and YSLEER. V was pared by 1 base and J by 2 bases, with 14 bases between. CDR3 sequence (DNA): TGCGCCAGCAGCCAAGTCGGGCGGGGGCGAAACACCGGGGAGCTGTTTTTT. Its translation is CASSQVGRGRNTGELFF.

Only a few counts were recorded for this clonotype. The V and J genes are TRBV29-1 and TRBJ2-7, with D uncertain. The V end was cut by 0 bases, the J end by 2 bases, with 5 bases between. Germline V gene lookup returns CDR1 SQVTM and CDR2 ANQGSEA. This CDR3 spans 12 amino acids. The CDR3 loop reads CSVEEGPYEQYF. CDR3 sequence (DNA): TGCAGCGTTGAAGAAGGCCCCTACGAGCAGTACTTC.

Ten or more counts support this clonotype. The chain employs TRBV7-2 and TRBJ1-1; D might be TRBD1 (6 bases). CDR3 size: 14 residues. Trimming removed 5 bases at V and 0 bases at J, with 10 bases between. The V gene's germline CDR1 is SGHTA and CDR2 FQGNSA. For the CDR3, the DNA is TGTGCCAGCAGCCTACAGGGCATGAACACTGAAGCTTTCTTT. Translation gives CASSLQGMNTEAFF.

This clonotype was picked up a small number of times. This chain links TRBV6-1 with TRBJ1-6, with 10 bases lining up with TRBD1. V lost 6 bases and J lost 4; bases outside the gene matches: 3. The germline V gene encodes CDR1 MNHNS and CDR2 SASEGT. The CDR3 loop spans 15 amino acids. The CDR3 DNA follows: TGTGCCAGCAGGGCGGACAGGGGGTATAATTCACCCCTCCACTTT. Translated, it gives CASRADRGYNSPLHF.

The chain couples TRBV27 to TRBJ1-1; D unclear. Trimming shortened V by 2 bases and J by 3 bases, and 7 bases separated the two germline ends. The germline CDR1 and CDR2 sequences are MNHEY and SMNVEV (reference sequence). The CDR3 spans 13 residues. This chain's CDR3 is CASSLKVDTEAFF. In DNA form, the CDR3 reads TGTGCCAGCAGTTTAAAGGTGGACACTGAAGCTTTCTTT.

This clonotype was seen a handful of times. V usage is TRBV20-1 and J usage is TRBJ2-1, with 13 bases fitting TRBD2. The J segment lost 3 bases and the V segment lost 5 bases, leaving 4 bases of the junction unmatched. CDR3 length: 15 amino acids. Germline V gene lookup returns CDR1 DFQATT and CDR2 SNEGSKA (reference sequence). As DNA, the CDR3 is TGCAGTGCTTTCCGACTAGCGGGGGGCTACAATGAGCAGTTCTTC. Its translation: CSAFRLAGGYNEQFF.

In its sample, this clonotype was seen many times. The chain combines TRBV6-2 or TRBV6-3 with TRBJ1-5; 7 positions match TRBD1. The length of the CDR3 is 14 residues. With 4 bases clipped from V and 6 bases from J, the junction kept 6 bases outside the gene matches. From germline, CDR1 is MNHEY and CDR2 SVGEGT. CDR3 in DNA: TGTGCCAGCAGTTTCACAGGGGTCACTCAGCCCCAGCATTTT. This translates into CASSFTGVTQPQHF.

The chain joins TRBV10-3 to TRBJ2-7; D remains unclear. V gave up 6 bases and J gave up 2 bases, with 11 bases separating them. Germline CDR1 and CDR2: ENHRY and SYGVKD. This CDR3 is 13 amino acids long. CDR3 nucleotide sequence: TGTGCCATCAGGGGGAACTCAGCCTACGAGCAGTACGTC. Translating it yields CAIRGNSAYEQYV.